Listed below are T cell receptor beta chains from one sample, sequenced in a study of Tregs in tolerant kidney transplant recipients. The data were produced by immunoSEQ multiplex PCR, yet TCRdb's version contains in-frame clones alone and is incomplete. The sample yields 200,000 to 300,000 clones, about 86% seen once. The sequenced sample was CD4+ T cells from blood. The source of these receptors is a human donor in good health. Each CDR3 is given with its conserved first and last residue. The order of the fields is D gene, V gene, J gene, clone size, CDR3 DNA, CDR3 protein. The D gene is left open where the match is weak. Only part of the rows carry a size: once, few, many, or a class if the clone is expanded.

D gene: -
V gene: TRBV6-5
J gene: TRBJ1-1
clone size: -
CDR3 DNA: TGTGCCAGCAGTTCTGACCGAGAGACGGCTTTCTTT
CDR3 protein: CASSSDRETAFF

D gene: TRBD1
V gene: TRBV7-8
J gene: TRBJ1-2
clone size: -
CDR3 DNA: TGTGCCAGCAGCTTAGAGGGCACAGGGGAGTTATATGGCTACACCTTC
CDR3 protein: CASSLEGTGELYGYTF

D gene: -
V gene: TRBV10-3
J gene: TRBJ1-3
clone size: once
CDR3 DNA: TGTGCCATCAGTGAGTCCCAGAGCTCTGGAAACACCATATATTTT
CDR3 protein: CAISESQSSGNTIYF

D gene: -
V gene: TRBV18
J gene: TRBJ1-1
clone size: -
CDR3 DNA: TGTGCCAGCTCACCGGCCCTCGAGGGGGGACACACTGAAGCTTTCTTT
CDR3 protein: CASSPALEGGHTEAFF

D gene: TRBD2
V gene: TRBV7-9
J gene: TRBJ2-1
clone size: -
CDR3 DNA: TGTGCCAGCAGCGCAAGACTAGCGGGATTTAGGGATGAGCAGTTCTTC
CDR3 protein: CASSARLAGFRDEQFF

D gene: -
V gene: TRBV5-1
J gene: TRBJ1-2
clone size: -
CDR3 DNA: TGCGCCAGCAGCCGAGAAGACAGGTCTAACTATGGCTACACCTTC
CDR3 protein: CASSREDRSNYGYTF

D gene: TRBD1
V gene: TRBV27
J gene: TRBJ1-1
clone size: once
CDR3 DNA: TGTGCCAGCAGTTTATCGTCCGACAGGGGGCGGAGGACTGAAGCTTTCTTT
CDR3 protein: CASSLSSDRGRRTEAFF

D gene: TRBD2
V gene: TRBV5-1
J gene: TRBJ2-1
clone size: -
CDR3 DNA: TGCGCCAGCAGCTTAAGCGGGAGGGGGTCCCACAATGAGCAGTTCTTC
CDR3 protein: CASSLSGRGSHNEQFF

D gene: -
V gene: TRBV5-5
J gene: TRBJ1-3
clone size: -
CDR3 DNA: TGTGCCAGCAGTTTGGGGGGTTCAGGAAACACCATATATTTT
CDR3 protein: CASSLGGSGNTIYF

D gene: TRBD1
V gene: TRBV27
J gene: TRBJ2-7
clone size: -
CDR3 DNA: TGTGCCAGCAGTTTGAGACAGGGGAACGGGCAGTACTTC
CDR3 protein: CASSLRQGNGQYF

D gene: -
V gene: TRBV18
J gene: TRBJ1-3
clone size: -
CDR3 DNA: TGTGCCAGCTCACAGGGTGTCTCTGGAAACACCATATATTTT
CDR3 protein: CASSQGVSGNTIYF

D gene: TRBD1
V gene: TRBV27
J gene: TRBJ2-7
clone size: -
CDR3 DNA: TGTGCCAGCAGTCGACCGGGACAGGGGGCGTCCGAGCAGTACTTC
CDR3 protein: CASSRPGQGASEQYF

D gene: -
V gene: TRBV4-2
J gene: TRBJ2-5
clone size: -
CDR3 DNA: TGTGCCAGCAGCCAAGAGGAGGCAACGAGAGAGACCCAGTACTTC
CDR3 protein: CASSQEEATRETQYF

D gene: -
V gene: TRBV6-1
J gene: TRBJ2-1
clone size: -
CDR3 DNA: TGTGCCAGCAGTGGCGGGACACCTGGATACAATGAGCAGTTCTTC
CDR3 protein: CASSGGTPGYNEQFF

D gene: TRBD2
V gene: TRBV4-2
J gene: TRBJ2-3
clone size: -
CDR3 DNA: TGTGCCAGCAGCCAAGCTAGCGGGGGGGCCAGGAGAGATACGCAGTATTTT
CDR3 protein: CASSQASGGARRDTQYF

D gene: -
V gene: TRBV9
J gene: TRBJ1-4
clone size: once
CDR3 DNA: TGTGCCAGCAGCGTAGCCGAACGGGGGGCGGGTGAAAAACTGTTTTTT
CDR3 protein: CASSVAERGAGEKLFF

D gene: -
V gene: TRBV19
J gene: TRBJ1-1
clone size: few
CDR3 DNA: TGTGCCAGTCTAGGCATGAACACTGAAGCTTTCTTT
CDR3 protein: CASLGMNTEAFF

D gene: -
V gene: TRBV6-6
J gene: TRBJ1-6
clone size: -
CDR3 DNA: TGTGCCAGCACCCAGACATTGGGCTCCTATAATTCACCCCTCCACTTT
CDR3 protein: CASTQTLGSYNSPLHF

D gene: -
V gene: TRBV29-1
J gene: TRBJ2-2
clone size: -
CDR3 DNA: TGCAGCTACAGGGGCGGCGGGGCTTTGAACACCGGGGAGCTGTTTTTT
CDR3 protein: CSYRGGGALNTGELFF

D gene: -
V gene: TRBV19
J gene: TRBJ2-3
clone size: once
CDR3 DNA: TGTGCCAGTAATAAACGAGCAGGCACAGATACGCAGTATTTT
CDR3 protein: CASNKRAGTDTQYF

D gene: TRBD2
V gene: TRBV18
J gene: TRBJ2-7
clone size: -
CDR3 DNA: TGTGCCAGCTCACCCGGACTAGACTACGAGCAGTACTTC
CDR3 protein: CASSPGLDYEQYF

D gene: -
V gene: TRBV11-3
J gene: TRBJ2-3
clone size: -
CDR3 DNA: TGTGCCAGCAGCTTAGAGGCCCCCCTGTCGGATACGCAGTATTTT
CDR3 protein: CASSLEAPLSDTQYF

D gene: -
V gene: TRBV30
J gene: TRBJ1-3
clone size: few
CDR3 DNA: TGTGCCTGGAGTGGTTGGGGGGACTCTGGAAACACCATATATTTT
CDR3 protein: CAWSGWGDSGNTIYF

D gene: -
V gene: TRBV10-3
J gene: TRBJ1-2
clone size: -
CDR3 DNA: TGTGCCATCAGTGAGCAGGGAGGGGGCTATGGCTACACCTTC
CDR3 protein: CAISEQGGGYGYTF

D gene: TRBD1
V gene: TRBV7-6
J gene: TRBJ1-4
clone size: -
CDR3 DNA: TGTGCCAGCAGCTTAGAAGGACAGGTGGGCGAAAAACTGTTTTTT
CDR3 protein: CASSLEGQVGEKLFF

D gene: -
V gene: TRBV15
J gene: TRBJ2-7
clone size: -
CDR3 DNA: TGTGCCACCAGCAGACTACAGGAGGGCGAGCAGTACTTC
CDR3 protein: CATSRLQEGEQYF

D gene: TRBD1
V gene: TRBV29-1
J gene: TRBJ1-2
clone size: -
CDR3 DNA: TGCAGCGTTGCCCCCGGGACAGGGGACCGTGGCTACACCTTC
CDR3 protein: CSVAPGTGDRGYTF

D gene: -
V gene: TRBV7-6
J gene: TRBJ2-5
clone size: -
CDR3 DNA: TGTGCCAGCAGCAGAGGGGAGGTAGAGACCCAGTACTTC
CDR3 protein: CASSRGEVETQYF

D gene: -
V gene: TRBV9
J gene: TRBJ2-3
clone size: -
CDR3 DNA: TGTGCCAGCAGAGGGGGGGGCCTCTCAGATACGCAGTATTTT
CDR3 protein: CASRGGGLSDTQYF

D gene: -
V gene: TRBV20-1
J gene: TRBJ1-1
clone size: -
CDR3 DNA: TGCAGTGCTAGGGGAGACACTGAAGCTTTCTTT
CDR3 protein: CSARGDTEAFF

D gene: -
V gene: TRBV15
J gene: TRBJ2-1
clone size: -
CDR3 DNA: TGTGCCACCCGAGACAGACCTTCCTACAATGAGCAGTTCTTC
CDR3 protein: CATRDRPSYNEQFF

D gene: -
V gene: TRBV21-1
J gene: TRBJ1-3
clone size: -
CDR3 DNA: TGTGCCAGCAGCAACGTCGGGCAGGGGAGGATCTCTGGAAACACCATATATTTT
CDR3 protein: CASSNVGQGRISGNTIYF

D gene: -
V gene: TRBV2
J gene: TRBJ2-3
clone size: -
CDR3 DNA: TGTGCCACCCCAAGAGGGGCGGGGGCCAACACAGATACGCAGTATTTT
CDR3 protein: CATPRGAGANTDTQYF

D gene: -
V gene: TRBV19
J gene: TRBJ1-1
clone size: -
CDR3 DNA: TGTGCCAGTAGAAGGGCCAGAGGGGTAACTGAAGCTTTCTTT
CDR3 protein: CASRRARGVTEAFF

D gene: -
V gene: TRBV21-1
J gene: TRBJ2-5
clone size: -
CDR3 DNA: TGTGCCAGCAGCAAAAATATGACTAGGGGAGAGACCCAGTACTTC
CDR3 protein: CASSKNMTRGETQYF

D gene: TRBD1
V gene: TRBV6-5
J gene: TRBJ1-1
clone size: -
CDR3 DNA: TGTGCCAGCAGAGACAGGGGGAACACTGAAGCTTTCTTT
CDR3 protein: CASRDRGNTEAFF

D gene: -
V gene: TRBV5-4
J gene: TRBJ2-3
clone size: -
CDR3 DNA: TGTGCCAGCAGCCCTCGCCCGGGTACGCAGTATTTT
CDR3 protein: CASSPRPGTQYF

D gene: -
V gene: TRBV6-5
J gene: TRBJ2-7
clone size: -
CDR3 DNA: TGTGCCAGCAGTGAGTTCTACGAGCAGTACTTC
CDR3 protein: CASSEFYEQYF

D gene: TRBD1
V gene: TRBV7-8
J gene: TRBJ1-6
clone size: once
CDR3 DNA: TGTGCCAGCAGCACGAGAGGAGGGGGCGTGGATTCACCCCTCCACTTT
CDR3 protein: CASSTRGGGVDSPLHF

D gene: -
V gene: TRBV5-1
J gene: TRBJ1-1
clone size: -
CDR3 DNA: TGCGCCAGCAGCTCCCAGGGACGGACGAACACTGAAGCTTTCTTT
CDR3 protein: CASSSQGRTNTEAFF

D gene: -
V gene: TRBV18
J gene: TRBJ1-3
clone size: -
CDR3 DNA: TGTGCCAGCTCACCACTCGAGCGATCTGGAAACACCATATATTTT
CDR3 protein: CASSPLERSGNTIYF

D gene: -
V gene: TRBV2
J gene: TRBJ2-1
clone size: -
CDR3 DNA: TGTGCCAGCAGTGACGAGGGCAGCTCCTACAATGAGCAGTTCTTC
CDR3 protein: CASSDEGSSYNEQFF

D gene: TRBD1
V gene: TRBV2
J gene: TRBJ1-2
clone size: -
CDR3 DNA: TGTGCCAGCAGAGAAGAGACAGGGTACGGCTACACCTTC
CDR3 protein: CASREETGYGYTF

D gene: -
V gene: TRBV5-1
J gene: TRBJ2-1
clone size: -
CDR3 DNA: TGCGCCAGCAGCTTGGGGGGCTTCTACAATGAGCAGTTCTTC
CDR3 protein: CASSLGGFYNEQFF

D gene: -
V gene: TRBV5-4
J gene: TRBJ1-4
clone size: once
CDR3 DNA: TGTGCCAGCAGCTTGGGTGGGGGTAATGAAAAACTGTTTTTT
CDR3 protein: CASSLGGGNEKLFF

D gene: -
V gene: TRBV30
J gene: TRBJ2-5
clone size: -
CDR3 DNA: TGTGCCTGGAGTGTGACAGACCAAGAGACCCAGTACTTC
CDR3 protein: CAWSVTDQETQYF

D gene: -
V gene: TRBV27
J gene: TRBJ1-5
clone size: -
CDR3 DNA: TGTGCCAGCACCCCCTCTCAGAGGCAGGGGATGGGTCAGCCCCAGCATTTT
CDR3 protein: CASTPSQRQGMGQPQHF

D gene: -
V gene: TRBV5-6
J gene: TRBJ2-5
clone size: -
CDR3 DNA: TGTGCCAGCAGCTTACGGGAGACCCAGTACTTC
CDR3 protein: CASSLRETQYF

D gene: TRBD1
V gene: TRBV30
J gene: TRBJ1-2
clone size: -
CDR3 DNA: TGTGCCCACAGGGGGGCAACCTATGGCTACACCTTC
CDR3 protein: CAHRGATYGYTF

D gene: TRBD1
V gene: TRBV27
J gene: TRBJ1-2
clone size: -
CDR3 DNA: TGTGCCAGCAGTCCTCGGACAGGGATTAACTATGGCTACACCTTC
CDR3 protein: CASSPRTGINYGYTF